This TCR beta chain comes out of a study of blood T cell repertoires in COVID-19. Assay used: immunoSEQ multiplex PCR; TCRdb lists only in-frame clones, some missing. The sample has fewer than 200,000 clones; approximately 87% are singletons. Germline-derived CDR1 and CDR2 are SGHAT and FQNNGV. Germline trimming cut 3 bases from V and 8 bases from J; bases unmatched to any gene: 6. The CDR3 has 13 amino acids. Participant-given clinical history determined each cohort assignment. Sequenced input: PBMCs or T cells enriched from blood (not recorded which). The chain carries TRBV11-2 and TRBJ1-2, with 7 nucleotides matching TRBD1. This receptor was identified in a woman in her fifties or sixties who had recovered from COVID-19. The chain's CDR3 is CASSFGTENGYTF. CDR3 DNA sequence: TGTGCCAGCAGCTTCGGGACAGAAAACGGCTACACCTTC.